The rows below give T cell receptor beta chains drawn from one sample of a study of CD8+CD57+ T cells in acquired aplastic anemia. MiXCR, applied by TCRdb to the reads, yields one record per CDR3 protein. The table records about 200,000 distinct CDR3 sequences, roughly 50% of them present only once. Sequences were obtained from sorted CD4+, CD8+, or CD8+CD57+ T cells (not recorded which) from PBMCs. The origin of the receptors is a human donor with aplastic anemia. Each CDR3 is given with its conserved first and last residue. Each record gives: J gene, D gene, V gene, clone size, CDR3 protein, CDR3 DNA. D genes are given only for firm matches. Clone size is given for some rows only: seen once, a few or many times, or a class if the clone is expanded.

>TRBJ1-6|TRBD1|TRBV9|NA
CASSDPDRGNSPLHF
TGTGCCAGCAGCGACCCGGACAGGGGTAATTCACCCCTCCACTTT
>TRBJ2-3|NA|TRBV10-1|many
CASSGQGRPDTQYF
TGCGCCAGCAGTGGTCAGGGGCGGCCAGATACGCAGTATTTT
>TRBJ2-7|NA|TRBV3-1|many
CASSHGGLSSYEQYF
TGTGCCAGCAGCCACGGGGGTCTGAGCTCCTACGAGCAGTACTTC
>TRBJ2-7|NA|TRBV20-1|NA
CSAPARDRSFYEQYF
TGCAGTGCTCCGGCCCGCGACAGAAGCTTCTACGAGCAGTACTTC
>TRBJ2-3|TRBD2|TRBV5-1|many
CASSPGLASTDTQYF
TGCGCCAGCAGCCCCGGACTAGCTAGCACAGATACGCAGTATTTT
>TRBJ2-3|TRBD1|TRBV19|many
CASSPRDRLPDTQYF
TGTGCCAGTAGCCCCCGGGACAGGCTCCCAGATACGCAGTATTTT
>TRBJ1-6|NA|TRBV11-1|many
CASSLEEGSSPLHF
TGTGCCAGCAGCTTAGAGGAGGGAAGTTCACCCCTCCACTTT
>TRBJ1-1|NA|TRBV10-3|many
CAISLRENTEAFF
TGTGCCATCAGTCTCCGGGAGAACACTGAAGCTTTCTTT
>TRBJ2-5|NA|TRBV10-2|many
CASSFPGLQETQYF
TGCGCCAGCAGTTTCCCGGGCCTTCAGGAGACCCAGTACTTC
>TRBJ1-3|NA|TRBV2|NA
CASSAQGSGNTIYF
TGTGCCAGCAGTGCACAGGGTTCTGGAAACACCATATATTTT
>TRBJ2-7|NA|TRBV7-8|NA
CASSLSTQQVYEQYF
TGTGCCAGCAGCCTATCGACACAGCAGGTCTACGAGCAGTACTTC
>TRBJ1-5|TRBD1|TRBV11-3|many
CASSLEQGDLNQPQHF
TGTGCCAGCAGCTTAGAACAGGGGGATCTCAATCAGCCCCAGCATTTT
>TRBJ2-1|TRBD1|TRBV29-1|many
CSVETGAEQFF
TGCAGCGTTGAAACAGGGGCTGAGCAGTTCTTC
>TRBJ1-1|TRBD1|TRBV9|many
CASSVDRVSNTEAFF
TGTGCCAGCAGCGTGGACAGGGTTTCGAACACTGAAGCTTTCTTT
>TRBJ1-1|NA|TRBV2|once
CASTQGMGEAFF
TGTGCCAGCACGCAGGGGATGGGTGAAGCTTTCTTT
>TRBJ2-3|NA|TRBV3-1|NA
CASSPGRRRTDTRYF
TGTGCCAGCAGCCCCGGCCGCAGACGCACAGATACGCGGTATTTT
>TRBJ1-2|NA|TRBV9|NA
CASSVDRAYGYTF
TGTGCCAGCAGCGTAGACAGGGCCTATGGCTACACCTTC
>TRBJ2-5|TRBD2|TRBV25-1|NA
CASSGGNKRETQYF
TGTGCCAGCAGCGGGGGGAACAAGCGGGAGACCCAGTACTTC
>TRBJ2-3|NA|TRBV7-9|many
CASSLPSGFTDTQYF
TGTGCCAGCAGCTTACCCTCGGGTTTCACAGATACGCAGTATTTT
>TRBJ1-2|TRBD1|TRBV3-1|NA
CASSQDVGRQGGYGYTF
TGTGCCAGCAGCCAAGATGTAGGTAGACAGGGCGGCTATGGCTACACCTTC
>TRBJ2-3|NA|TRBV20-1|many
CSARDSRSAVTDTQYF
TGCAGTGCTAGAGATTCGAGGTCGGCAGTCACAGATACGCAGTATTTT
>TRBJ1-6|NA|TRBV15|NA
CATSRRTPEFPLHF
TGTGCCACCAGCAGAAGGACTCCCGAATTCCCCCTCCACTTT
>TRBJ1-5|NA|TRBV12-3/TRBV12-4|NA
CASSEAPDGAPQHF
TGTGCCAGCAGTGAAGCGCCGGACGGAGCGCCCCAGCATTTC
>TRBJ2-3|NA|TRBV19|NA
CASSIVRAASTDTQYF
TGTGCCAGTAGTATCGTGAGGGCGGCTAGCACAGATACGCAGTATTTT
>TRBJ2-7|NA|TRBV15|NA
CATSTPTEYEQYF
TGTGCCACCAGCACCCCGACTGAGTACGAGCAGTACTTC
>TRBJ1-5|NA|TRBV19|NA
CASSISMPQSNQPQHF
TGTGCCAGTAGTATTTCGATGCCCCAAAGCAATCAGCCCCAGCATTTT
>TRBJ2-5|TRBD2|TRBV20-1|many
CSATRTSAGGETQYF
TGCAGTGCTACCCGGACTAGCGCGGGGGGGGAGACCCAGTACTTC
>TRBJ2-7|NA|TRBV7-6|many
CASSSGPTYEQYF
TGTGCCAGCAGCTCGGGCCCCACCTACGAGCAGTACTTC
>TRBJ1-1|NA|TRBV7-8|NA
CASSLEGFLREAFF
TGTGCCAGCAGCTTAGAAGGCTTTCTCAGAGAAGCTTTCTTT
>TRBJ1-2|NA|TRBV12-3/TRBV12-4|many
CASSLEVGYGYTF
TGTGCCAGCAGTTTAGAAGTCGGCTATGGCTACACCTTC
>TRBJ2-5|TRBD2|TRBV15|NA
CATSRDSGEETQYF
TGTGCCACCAGCAGGGATAGCGGGGAAGAGACCCAGTACTTC
>TRBJ2-3|TRBD2|TRBV5-1|NA
CASRRPLAGENEQYF
TGCGCCAGCAGACGGCCCCTAGCGGGGGAAAATGAGCAGTATTTT
>TRBJ2-1|TRBD1|TRBV6-5|many
CASSLGQGFNEQFF
TGTGCCAGCAGTTTGGGACAGGGTTTTAATGAGCAGTTCTTC
>TRBJ1-2|NA|TRBV20-1|many
CSATHRDDGYTF
TGCAGTGCTACCCACAGGGACGACGGCTACACCTTC
>TRBJ1-6|NA|TRBV27|NA
CASSLKEDSPLHF
TGTGCCAGCAGTTTAAAAGAGGATTCACCCCTCCACTTT
>TRBJ2-7|NA|TRBV12-3/TRBV12-4|many
CASSLGGSEQYF
TGTGCCAGCAGTTTAGGGGGATCCGAGCAGTACTTC
>TRBJ2-7|TRBD2|TRBV20-1|NA
CSASGGASSYEQYF
TGCAGTGCTAGCGGGGGGGCCAGCTCCTACGAGCAGTACTTC
>TRBJ2-7|NA|TRBV4-1|many
CASSQVGRSTYEQYF
TGCGCCAGCAGCCAAGTTGGGAGGTCAACCTACGAGCAGTACTTC
>TRBJ1-5|TRBD1|TRBV12-3/TRBV12-4|many
CASSLTGASNQPQHF
TGTGCCAGCAGTTTAACAGGGGCAAGCAATCAGCCCCAGCATTTT
>TRBJ1-1|NA|TRBV14|NA
CASSFVPNTEAFF
TGTGCCAGCAGCTTCGTCCCGAACACTGAAGCTTTCTTT
>TRBJ1-2|NA|TRBV10-3|few
CAISSTGSSANYGYTF
TGTGCCATCAGCTCAACAGGGTCGTCGGCTAACTATGGCTACACCTTC
>TRBJ2-5|TRBD1|TRBV29-1|once
CSVSGQGQETQYF
TGCAGCGTTTCGGGACAGGGGCAAGAGACCCAGTACTTC
>TRBJ1-3|NA|TRBV3-1|NA
CASGQPESSGNTIYF
TGTGCCAGCGGCCAACCCGAGAGCTCTGGAAACACCATATATTTT
>TRBJ1-4|NA|TRBV7-9|NA
CASSLGSSTNEKLFF
TGTGCCAGCAGCCTGGGCTCGTCAACCAATGAAAAACTGTTTTTT
>TRBJ2-7|TRBD1|TRBV24-1|many
CATRPDRGFRSEQYF
TGTGCCACTCGACCTGACAGGGGTTTTCGCTCCGAGCAGTACTTC
>TRBJ2-7|NA|TRBV5-1|many
CASSLLGGRGYEQYF
TGCGCCAGCAGCTTGCTGGGAGGAAGGGGTTACGAGCAGTACTTC
>TRBJ1-2|NA|TRBV7-9|NA
CASSRSEEGFTF
TGTGCCAGCAGCAGGAGCGAAGAGGGCTTCACCTTC
>TRBJ2-3|NA|TRBV5-6|many
CASRGGGTASTDTQYF
TGTGCCAGCAGGGGGGGCGGGACGGCTAGCACAGATACGCAGTATTTT